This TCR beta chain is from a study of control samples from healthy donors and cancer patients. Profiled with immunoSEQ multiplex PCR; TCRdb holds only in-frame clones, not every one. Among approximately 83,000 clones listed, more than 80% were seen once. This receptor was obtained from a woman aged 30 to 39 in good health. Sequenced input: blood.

The CDR3 spells CASTIEGADQPQHF. The CDR3 nucleotides read TGTGCCAGCACCATCGAAGGGGCCGATCAGCCCCAGCATTTT. This rearrangement joins TRBV6-4 to TRBJ1-5; weak D call: TRBD1 (5 bases). The CDR3 sequence is 14 residues long. From germline, CDR1 is MRHNA and CDR2 SNTAGT. Trimming took 7 bases from V and 5 from J, leaving 15 bases between them.